The rows below give T cell receptor beta chains drawn from one sample of a study of blood T cell repertoires in COVID-19. Repertoires were generated with immunoSEQ multiplex PCR, while TCRdb's copy carries only in-frame clones and drops some. Of fewer than 85,000 clones in the sample, roughly 80% were seen once. The sequencing sample was made of peripheral blood. The receptors come from a man in his 70s with COVID-19, enrolled during active disease. Both conserved end residues are part of each CDR3. Fields, in order: J gene, D gene, clone size, V gene, CDR3 DNA, CDR3 protein. A D gene is named only where the DNA matches it firmly. Clone size is not always given. Where it is, it says once, few, many or a class for expanded clones.

J: TRBJ1-1
D: NA
size: NA
V: TRBV3-1/TRBV3-2
DNA: TGTGCCAGCAGCCAATACTTCATGAACACTGAAGCTTTCTTT
CDR3: CASSQYFMNTEAFF

J: TRBJ2-5
D: NA
size: NA
V: TRBV12-2
DNA: TGTGCAAGTCGCCAACCCCAACAGGGGGCGGACCAAGAGACCCAGTACTTC
CDR3: CASRQPQQGADQETQYF

J: TRBJ2-2
D: NA
size: NA
V: TRBV11-3
DNA: TGTGCCAGCAGCGCCTTTAGCGCGAACACCGGGGAGCTGTTTTTT
CDR3: CASSAFSANTGELFF

J: TRBJ2-1
D: NA
size: NA
V: TRBV9
DNA: TGTGCCAGCAGCCCCCGGACTGAGGCCCTTGGGGAGCAGTTCTTC
CDR3: CASSPRTEALGEQFF

J: TRBJ1-1
D: NA
size: NA
V: TRBV19
DNA: TGTGCCAGTAGTATAGATCCCCAGGTCCGCACTGAAGCTTTCTTT
CDR3: CASSIDPQVRTEAFF

J: TRBJ1-2
D: NA
size: NA
V: TRBV25-1
DNA: TGTGCCAGCAGTGAACGAGCAGGGCAGGACGGCTATGGCTACACCTTC
CDR3: CASSERAGQDGYGYTF

J: TRBJ2-3
D: NA
size: NA
V: TRBV7-2
DNA: TGTGCCAGCAGCCTCCGGGACTTAACAGATACGCAGTATTTT
CDR3: CASSLRDLTDTQYF

J: TRBJ1-5
D: NA
size: few
V: TRBV4-1
DNA: TGCGCCAGCAGCCAATCCGGGAGTCAGCCCCAGCATTTT
CDR3: CASSQSGSQPQHF

J: TRBJ1-4
D: NA
size: NA
V: TRBV28
DNA: TGTGCCAGCAGTTTATATAGGGCTATTAGGGGTGAAAAACTGTTTTTT
CDR3: CASSLYRAIRGEKLFF

J: TRBJ1-1
D: NA
size: NA
V: TRBV28
DNA: TGTGCCAGCAGTTTATGGGGCACATCGAACACTGAAGCTTTCTTT
CDR3: CASSLWGTSNTEAFF

J: TRBJ2-7
D: NA
size: NA
V: TRBV28
DNA: TGTGCCAGCAGTTCGCTGACTGAGACCTCCTACGAGCAGTACTTC
CDR3: CASSSLTETSYEQYF

J: TRBJ2-1
D: TRBD2
size: NA
V: TRBV29-1
DNA: TGCAGCGTTGAAGGACTAGCGACCGCTGAGCAGTTCTTC
CDR3: CSVEGLATAEQFF

J: TRBJ1-6
D: NA
size: large
V: TRBV10-3
DNA: TGTGGCAGACCAACGGACAGCCTTCCGGATTATAATTCACCCCTCCACTTT
CDR3: CGRPTDSLPDYNSPLHF

J: TRBJ2-1
D: NA
size: NA
V: TRBV4-1
DNA: TGCGCCAGCAGCCAAACTCGCTTTGAGCAGTTCTTC
CDR3: CASSQTRFEQFF

J: TRBJ2-7
D: TRBD2
size: once
V: TRBV28
DNA: TGTGCCAGCAACCTTGATCGAAGCGGGAACTCCTACGAGCAGTACTTC
CDR3: CASNLDRSGNSYEQYF

J: TRBJ1-5
D: TRBD1
size: NA
V: TRBV28
DNA: TGTGCCAGCAGTTTTGGACAGGGAGGTCAGCCCCAGCATTTT
CDR3: CASSFGQGGQPQHF

J: TRBJ2-7
D: TRBD1
size: NA
V: TRBV4-1
DNA: TGCGCCAGCAGCCAAGACCGGGACAGTCGATACGAGCAGTACTTC
CDR3: CASSQDRDSRYEQYF

J: TRBJ1-2
D: NA
size: few
V: TRBV4-3
DNA: TGCGCCAGCAGCCAAGAGTCGGACAGCTTGGGTGGCTACACCTTC
CDR3: CASSQESDSLGGYTF

J: TRBJ1-1
D: TRBD1
size: NA
V: TRBV10-3
DNA: TGTGCCATCAGTGAGGCCGGGACAGGGGGCTCAGCTTTCTTT
CDR3: CAISEAGTGGSAFF

J: TRBJ2-7
D: NA
size: few
V: TRBV4-2
DNA: TGTGCCAGCAGCCCACCACAGACATCCTACGAGCAGTACTTC
CDR3: CASSPPQTSYEQYF

J: TRBJ1-6
D: NA
size: NA
V: TRBV27
DNA: TGTGCCAGCAGCACCGAGAGTCGTTCACCCCTCCACTTT
CDR3: CASSTESRSPLHF

J: TRBJ1-2
D: NA
size: medium-sized
V: TRBV4-2
DNA: TGTGCCAGCAGCCAGGAGTACAGGGAAGTAGAGAACTATGGCTACACCTTC
CDR3: CASSQEYREVENYGYTF

J: TRBJ1-5
D: NA
size: NA
V: TRBV4-1
DNA: TGCGCCAGCAGCCCTGAGAGGAGGACAGATTTCAATCAGCCCCAGCATTTT
CDR3: CASSPERRTDFNQPQHF

J: TRBJ1-2
D: NA
size: NA
V: TRBV20-1
DNA: TGCAGTGCTCCCGAGTATGGCTACACCTTC
CDR3: CSAPEYGYTF

J: TRBJ2-7
D: NA
size: NA
V: TRBV27
DNA: TGTGCCAGCAGTTTATCCCGAGAGACAGGTTTCTCCTACGAGCAGTACTTC
CDR3: CASSLSRETGFSYEQYF

J: TRBJ1-2
D: TRBD1
size: NA
V: TRBV11-1
DNA: TGTGCCAGCAGCCCTAGACAGGGGGCTAGGGATGGCTACACCTTC
CDR3: CASSPRQGARDGYTF

J: TRBJ2-2
D: NA
size: NA
V: TRBV9
DNA: TGTGCCAGCAGCGTAGGAGAGCGGAACACCGGGGAGCTGTTTTTT
CDR3: CASSVGERNTGELFF

J: TRBJ2-7
D: NA
size: NA
V: TRBV28
DNA: TGTGCCAGCAGTTCACCTAGAGGACAGACCTACGAGCAGTACTTC
CDR3: CASSSPRGQTYEQYF

J: TRBJ1-3
D: NA
size: NA
V: TRBV7-9
DNA: TGTGCCAGCAGCCCTCCGTACAGGTTGAGCTCTGGAAACACCATATATTTT
CDR3: CASSPPYRLSSGNTIYF

J: TRBJ2-3
D: TRBD2
size: NA
V: TRBV19
DNA: TGTGCCAGTAGTATGCCACCTCAGACTAGCGGGAGGGTCGATACGCAGTATTTT
CDR3: CASSMPPQTSGRVDTQYF

J: TRBJ2-3
D: NA
size: NA
V: TRBV7-9
DNA: TGTGCCAGCAGCTTACAGGGATCCACAGATACGCAGTATTTT
CDR3: CASSLQGSTDTQYF

J: TRBJ2-7
D: NA
size: NA
V: TRBV21-1
DNA: TGTGCCAGCAGCAAAGCAGAGGGGGGGACCTACGAGCAGTACTTC
CDR3: CASSKAEGGTYEQYF

J: TRBJ1-2
D: NA
size: NA
V: TRBV4-2
DNA: TGTGCCAGCAGCCAAGACCTAGGGAGCAGCTATGGCTACACCTTC
CDR3: CASSQDLGSSYGYTF

J: TRBJ2-6
D: NA
size: NA
V: TRBV27
DNA: TGTGCCAGCAGTTTAACAGCTGGGGCCAACGTCCTGACTTTC
CDR3: CASSLTAGANVLTF

J: TRBJ1-1
D: NA
size: NA
V: TRBV4-1
DNA: TGCGCCAGCAGCCAAGACGGTGAAGCTTTCTTT
CDR3: CASSQDGEAFF

J: TRBJ1-1
D: TRBD1
size: NA
V: TRBV6-5
DNA: TGTGCCAGCAGCGACACGGGACAGGGGAACACTGAAGCTTTCTTT
CDR3: CASSDTGQGNTEAFF

J: TRBJ2-7
D: NA
size: few
V: TRBV7-9
DNA: TGTGCCAGCAGCTTCAACACCCAAGCAGGGGAGCAGTACTTC
CDR3: CASSFNTQAGEQYF

J: TRBJ2-4
D: TRBD2
size: NA
V: TRBV11-1
DNA: TGTGCCAGCAGCTTAGCGGGACTAGCGGGAGGGGGCGGTCAGGACATTCAGTACTTC
CDR3: CASSLAGLAGGGGQDIQYF

J: TRBJ2-7
D: TRBD1
size: NA
V: TRBV9
DNA: TGTGCCAGCAGCGTAGGACAGGGGAACACCTACGAGCAGTACTTC
CDR3: CASSVGQGNTYEQYF

J: TRBJ2-6
D: NA
size: NA
V: TRBV6-5
DNA: TGTGCCAGCAGATTCGGAGGGCCTGGGGCCAACGTCCTGACTTTC
CDR3: CASRFGGPGANVLTF

J: TRBJ2-2
D: TRBD2
size: NA
V: TRBV5-1
DNA: TGCGCCAGCAGCTCCGGGGGGAGGAACACCGGGGAGCTGTTTTTT
CDR3: CASSSGGRNTGELFF

J: TRBJ2-1
D: NA
size: NA
V: TRBV28
DNA: TGTGCCAGCAGTTATGCTAGGGGGGGGCCCGGTGAGCAGTTCTTC
CDR3: CASSYARGGPGEQFF

J: TRBJ1-2
D: NA
size: few
V: TRBV28
DNA: TGTGCCAGCAGTTTTGGAGTGAACTATGGCTACACCTTC
CDR3: CASSFGVNYGYTF

J: TRBJ2-7
D: TRBD1
size: NA
V: TRBV28
DNA: TGTGCCAGCAGTTTATGGGCGGGGGACAGGGGTTCCTACGAGCAGTACTTC
CDR3: CASSLWAGDRGSYEQYF

J: TRBJ1-2
D: NA
size: few
V: TRBV10-3
DNA: TGTGCCATCACCTCGGCGAGGGAGGATGGCTACACCTTC
CDR3: CAITSAREDGYTF

J: TRBJ2-6
D: NA
size: NA
V: TRBV13
DNA: TGTGCCAGCAGCTTAAGCCTCTCTGGGGCCAACGTCCTGACTTTC
CDR3: CASSLSLSGANVLTF

J: TRBJ2-1
D: NA
size: NA
V: TRBV7-2
DNA: TGTGCCAGTACAGGAGTAGGGGTGAGGAATGAGCAGTTCTTC
CDR3: CASTGVGVRNEQFF

J: TRBJ1-4
D: NA
size: NA
V: TRBV6-5
DNA: TGTGCCAGCACCCCACGGAAGGGAGGGAATGAAAAACTGTTTTTT
CDR3: CASTPRKGGNEKLFF

J: TRBJ1-5
D: NA
size: NA
V: TRBV27
DNA: TGTGCCAGCAGTCCCCAGGGAACCTATCAGCCCCAGCATTTT
CDR3: CASSPQGTYQPQHF

J: TRBJ2-7
D: NA
size: many
V: TRBV7-2
DNA: TGTGCCAGCAGCGTCCGACGGGGGAGCTCCTACGAGCAGTACTTC
CDR3: CASSVRRGSSYEQYF

J: TRBJ1-4
D: TRBD1
size: NA
V: TRBV5-1
DNA: TGCGCCAGCAGCACGACCGGGACAGCCGGTAATGAAAAACTGTTTTTT
CDR3: CASSTTGTAGNEKLFF

J: TRBJ1-2
D: NA
size: NA
V: TRBV18
DNA: TGTGCCAGCTCACCTTCCCCCGGCAGGGTTGGAACTTACTATGGCTACACCTTC
CDR3: CASSPSPGRVGTYYGYTF

J: TRBJ2-2
D: NA
size: few
V: TRBV7-3
DNA: TGTGCCAGCAGATCAAGCGAGAAGAACACCGGGGAGCTGTTTTTT
CDR3: CASRSSEKNTGELFF

J: TRBJ1-4
D: NA
size: NA
V: TRBV6-5
DNA: TGTGCCAGCAGTTACTCACAGGCAACTAATGAAAAACTGTTTTTT
CDR3: CASSYSQATNEKLFF

J: TRBJ1-1
D: NA
size: NA
V: TRBV7-2
DNA: TGTGCCAGCAGGACCCAGGGATTCACGAACACTGAAGCTTTCTTT
CDR3: CASRTQGFTNTEAFF

J: TRBJ1-2
D: NA
size: NA
V: TRBV7-2
DNA: TGTGCCAGCAGCTTAGCGAAGACAGCCTCTAACTATGGCTACACCTTC
CDR3: CASSLAKTASNYGYTF

J: TRBJ1-2
D: TRBD1
size: NA
V: TRBV5-5
DNA: TGTGCCAGCAGCTTTGACAGGGGGAGGCATGGCTACACCTTC
CDR3: CASSFDRGRHGYTF

J: TRBJ2-1
D: NA
size: NA
V: TRBV21-1
DNA: TGTGCCAGCAGCAAAGTGGGTCCGGGAGTTGGCCTCTACAATGAGCAGTTCTTC
CDR3: CASSKVGPGVGLYNEQFF

J: TRBJ1-2
D: NA
size: NA
V: TRBV10-1
DNA: TGCGCCAGCAGTGAGGACGGCAGAGGATATGGCTACACCTTC
CDR3: CASSEDGRGYGYTF

J: TRBJ1-1
D: TRBD1
size: NA
V: TRBV6-6
DNA: TGTGCCAGCAGTCCCGGGACAGTAAACACTGAAGCTTTCTTT
CDR3: CASSPGTVNTEAFF